These 10 T cell receptor beta chains were all obtained from the same sample, sequenced in a study of T-cell reconstitution after alpha-beta-depleted transplantation in children. Researchers prepared the TCRbeta library using unique molecular identifiers, the study reports. In TCRdb, the PCR reads were re-called with MiXCR into one record per CDR3 protein. The sample holds approximately 630,000 distinct CDR3 sequences, around 12% seen once. This sample comprised PBMCs, obtained before TCRalphabeta/CD19-depleted stem cell transplant. The receptors derive from a girl under 10 years old with congenital amegakaryocytic thrombocytopenia, due to receive a stem cell transplant.

Many counts were recorded for this clonotype. The genes are TRBV20-1 and TRBJ2-7; D tentatively reads TRBD1 or TRBD2 (5 bases each). Germline values: CDR1 DFQATT, CDR2 SNEGSKA (reference sequence). This CDR3 region has 11 residues. Trimming pared 4 bases from V and 10 bases from J, leaving 14 bases between. The CDR3 here is CSATVLGDQYF. For the CDR3, the DNA is TGCAGTGCTACCGTTTTGGGGGATCAGTACTTC.

This clonotype was found a few times. The J gene is TRBJ2-3, the V gene TRBV10-2; 7 bases are shared with TRBD1. The V gene end was trimmed by 10 bases and the J gene end by 0 bases; junction bases not matched to a gene: 16. CDR1 is WSHSY and CDR2 is SAAADI in the germline V gene. The CDR3 covers 17 residues. CDR3 DNA sequence: TGCGCCACCGCATCCCTACTGGGGACAGAAAGCACAGATACGCAGTATTTT. Encoded protein: CATASLLGTESTDTQYF.

This clonotype has a count of ten or more. This chain links TRBV4-2 with TRBJ2-7; D may match TRBD1 or TRBD2 (5 bases each). V was pared by 0 bases and J by 3 bases, with 15 bases between. In germline, CDR1 is LGHNA, CDR2 YNFKEQ. This CDR3 has 16 amino acids. The CDR3 nucleotides are TGTGCCAGCAGCCAAGAGGAGTGGGACGGACTCTACGAGCAGTACTTC. As protein: CASSQEEWDGLYEQYF.

The table lists this clonotype with many counts. This chain uses TRBV28 with TRBJ2-7; possibly TRBD1 for D (6 bases). Trimming pared 4 bases from V and 0 bases from J, leaving 10 bases between. Germline lookup yields CDR1 MDHEN and CDR2 SYDVKM. CDR3 length equals 14 residues. The CDR3, as DNA: TGTGCCAGCAGTTATCAGGGGAGCTCCTACGAGCAGTACTTC. This codes for CASSYQGSSYEQYF.

The chain has TRBV12-3 or TRBV12-4 and TRBJ2-3; the D gene is possibly TRBD1 (6 bases). CDR3 length: 14 amino acids. V lost 7 bases to trimming and J lost 6 bases, with 17 bases between them. CDR3 amino acids: CASINPGTSDTQYF. The CDR3 region has the DNA TGTGCCAGCATTAACCCCGGGACATCCGATACGCAGTATTTT.

The rearrangement uses TRBV24-1 and TRBJ1-2, with TRBD1 matching over 8 bases. The germline gives CDR1 KGHDR, CDR2 SFDVKD. This CDR3 has 16 amino acids. V trimming: 4 bases; J trimming: 3 bases; junction bases outside the gene matches: 9. The CDR3 here is CATSDATTGDHYGYTF. CDR3 nucleotide sequence: TGTGCCACCAGTGACGCCACGACAGGGGACCACTATGGCTACACCTTC.

This clonotype was found a few times. Written as DNA, the CDR3 is TGCGCCAGCAAAGCAGAAATGAACACTGAAGCTTTCTTT. It is translated as CASKAEMNTEAFF. The chain has TRBV5-1 and TRBJ1-1; D remains unclear. CDR3 length: 13 amino acids. The V and J ends lost 6 bases and 0 bases respectively, with 9 bases between them. Germline CDR1 reads SGHRS; CDR2 reads YFSETQ.

This clonotype has ten or more counts. V and J are TRBV5-1 and TRBJ2-7; D perhaps matches TRBD2 (5 bases). Germline lookup yields CDR1 SGHRS and CDR2 YFSETQ. The CDR3 is 14 amino acids. With 1 base removed from V and 0 bases from J, the gap between germline ends came to 8 bases. CDR3 amino acids: CASSLNSGSYEQYF. As DNA, the CDR3 is TGCGCCAGCAGCTTGAACAGCGGCTCCTACGAGCAGTACTTC.

This clonotype occurred a few times. V gene TRBV5-1 combines with J gene TRBJ2-1; 12 nucleotides align to TRBD1. The CDR3 totals 19 residues. Germline V lookup: CDR1 SGHRS, CDR2 YFSETQ. Unmatched junction bases numbered 14, after V lost 2 bases and J lost 5 bases. CDR3 DNA sequence: TGCGCCAGCAGCTTACCCTCCGCCCCGGGACAGGGGGCCGACAATGAGCAGTTCTTC. It translates to CASSLPSAPGQGADNEQFF.

The rearrangement joins TRBV12-3 or TRBV12-4 to TRBJ2-7; 8 positions match TRBD2. J lost 4 bases, V lost 4 bases, and 3 bases had no gene match. CDR3 size: 13 residues. This chain's CDR3 is CASSSGGAYEQYF. The CDR3 DNA reads as TGTGCCAGCAGTTCCGGGGGGGCTTACGAGCAGTACTTC.